One sample yielded the 23 T cell receptor beta chains listed below, sequenced in a study of blood T cell repertoires in COVID-19 (dated by TCRdb to 2019 to 2021). The library was built by means of the immunoSEQ multiplex PCR assay. What TCRdb holds here is the immuneACCESS table cut down to in-frame rearrangements. Part of the clones is not present; checked against another copy, under half of the missing clones reflect an unresolved V gene, and the others are unexplained. This sample holds approximately 400,000 clones; 88% were observed only once. The top ten clonotypes cover around 1.2% of the sample. The sequencing sample was made of PBMCs or T cells enriched from blood (not recorded which). The source is a woman between 18 and 29 years old who had recovered from COVID-19.

The J gene is TRBJ2-7, the V gene TRBV7-9; possibly TRBD1 for D (6 bases). Per germline, CDR1 SEHNR and CDR2 FQNEAQ (reference sequence). CDR3 size: 15 residues. V was trimmed by 4 bases and J by 2 bases, leaving 15 bases between them. CDR3 DNA sequence: TGTGCCAGCAGCTCGATCCGGGACAAAGCCTACGAGCAGTACTTC. Translated, it gives CASSSIRDKAYEQYF.

The gene calls are TRBV23-1 and TRBJ2-7, with 10 bases matching TRBD1. TRBV23-1 is placed among ORFs of uncertain function. The CDR3 sequence is 15 residues long. Trimming removed 0 bases from V and 5 bases from J; junction bases left unmatched: 4. CDR3 DNA sequence: TGCGCCAGCAGTCAATCGGGACAGGGGTTTCACGAGCAGTACTTC. Translation gives CASSQSGQGFHEQYF.

As for this clone: The junction departs from germline at one end; a sequencing error may be responsible. The V gene is TRBV14, the J gene TRBJ2-2; the D gene is possibly TRBD2 (6 bases). The CDR3 totals 16 residues. From germline, CDR1 is SGHDN and CDR2 FVKESK. The DNA of the CDR3 is TGTGCCAGCAGCCAAGAAAAAGGAGGGAACCCCGGGGAGCTGTTTTTT. Protein: CASSQEKGGNPGELFF.

J is TRBJ1-4 and V is TRBV2; D gene ambiguous. V was clipped by 5 bases and J by 5 bases, with 15 bases between them. The CDR3 totals 15 residues. Germline V CDR1 and CDR2: SNHLY, FYNNEI. The CDR3 here is CASSLGLTLNEKLFF. The CDR3 nucleotides are TGTGCCAGCAGTCTAGGACTGACTCTGAATGAAAAACTGTTTTTT.

The V and J genes are TRBV29-1 and TRBJ2-4; the match to TRBD1 covers 8 bases. Trimming at V came to 7 bases and at J to 3 bases, leaving 11 bases not matched to a gene. This CDR3 is built from 15 residues. CDR1 is SQVTM, CDR2 ANQGSEA, per germline. CDR3 in amino acids: CSGRGQGEHKNIQYF. The CDR3 DNA follows: TGCAGCGGGCGAGGACAGGGCGAGCACAAAAACATTCAGTACTTC.

The chain couples TRBV7-8 to TRBJ1-2, with D tentatively TRBD1 (6 bases). Germline CDR1 reads SGHVS; CDR2 reads FQNEAQ. Trimming pared 3 bases from V and 0 bases from J, leaving 11 bases between. CDR3 size: 15 residues. The CDR3 spells CASSLRQDTNYGYTF. CDR3 DNA sequence: TGTGCCAGCAGCTTGAGACAGGATACTAACTATGGCTACACCTTC.

This clone was detected ten times or more. The gene calls are TRBV7-9 and TRBJ1-1; 7 positions agree with TRBD1. After removal of 3 bases from V and 0 bases from J, the junction contained 4 bases not matched to a gene. Germline values: CDR1 SEHNR, CDR2 FQNEAQ (reference sequence). The CDR3 is 15 amino acids. This CDR3 is CASSLEGALNTEAFF. In DNA, the CDR3 is TGTGCCAGCAGCTTGGAGGGGGCGTTGAACACTGAAGCTTTCTTT.

The chain uses TRBV28 and TRBJ2-2; TRBD1 matches at 7 bases. The germline CDR1 and CDR2 sequences are MDHEN and SYDVKM. J was trimmed by 1 base and V by 6 bases; bases with no gene match: 8. The CDR3 covers 16 residues. The CDR3 bases are TGTGCCAGCAGGCCGACAGGGCTGTTGAACACCGGGGAGCTGTTTTTT. Its translation: CASRPTGLLNTGELFF. The variable domain in full, with the rest retrieved from reference TRBV28 and TRBJ2-2, is DVKVTQSSRYLVKRTGEKVFLECVQDMDHENMFWYRQDPGLGLRLIYFSYDVKMKEKGDIPEGYSVSREKKERFSLILESASTNQTSMYLCASRPTGLLNTGELFFGEGSRLTVL.

The chain recombines TRBV18 with TRBJ1-4, with D possibly TRBD1 on 6 matching bases. Germline CDR1 is KGHSH and CDR2 is LQKENI. This CDR3 region has 17 residues. V lost 0 bases and J 0 bases, leaving 11 bases between the germline ends. The chain's CDR3 is CASSPPTGPATNEKLFF. The CDR3 DNA sequence: TGTGCCAGCTCACCACCAACAGGGCCTGCAACTAATGAAAAACTGTTTTTT.

V usage is TRBV6-2 or TRBV6-3 and J usage is TRBJ2-1; 8 bases match TRBD2. The CDR3 length is 15 residues. Germline-derived CDR1 and CDR2 are MNHEY and SVGEGT. V lost 5 bases to trimming and J lost 6 bases; unmatched junction nucleotides: 9. As DNA, the CDR3 is TGTGCCAGCAGTCCCTCGGCGGGGGGCGGCAATGAGCAGTTCTTC. It encodes CASSPSAGGGNEQFF.

The count of this clone is one. The rearrangement links TRBV5-1 to TRBJ1-4, with 9 bases fitting TRBD1. Germline CDR1 SGHRS, CDR2 YFSETQ. CDR3 size: 16 residues. The trim removed 3 bases at V and 1 base at J, leaving 4 bases unmatched. The CDR3 region has the DNA TGCGCCAGCAGCTGGGGACAGGGAAGAACTAATGAAAAACTGTTTTTT. It specifies CASSWGQGRTNEKLFF.

The chain carries TRBV6-1 and TRBJ1-2, with unresolved D. V lost 2 bases and J 4 bases, leaving 14 bases between the germline ends. This CDR3 region has 15 residues. Per the germline V gene, CDR1 is MNHNS and CDR2 is SASEGT. CDR3 nucleotide sequence: TGTGCCAGCAGTGAAAGCAGGTCCGTTTCCTATGGCTACACCTTC. Its translation is CASSESRSVSYGYTF.

The gene calls are TRBV3-1 (or the pseudogene TRBV3-2) and TRBJ1-1; 7 nucleotides align to TRBD1. CDR1 is LGHDT and CDR2 is YNNKEL in the germline V gene (reference sequence). J lost 0 bases, V lost 2 bases, and 18 bases had no gene match. The CDR3 length is 20 residues. CDR3 sequence reads: CASSQKATINRGQMNTEAFF. In DNA form, the CDR3 reads TGTGCCAGCAGCCAAAAGGCGACTATAAACAGGGGCCAAATGAACACTGAAGCTTTCTTT.

The chain employs TRBV5-1 and TRBJ1-4, with 9 positions matching TRBD1. Germline loops: CDR1 SGHRS, CDR2 YFSETQ. V was clipped by 3 bases and J by 7 bases; unmatched bases: 10. The CDR3 is 16 residues long. CDR3 nucleotide sequence: TGCGCCAGCAGCTCGGGGGGACAGGGTTGGGGTGAAAAACTGTTTTTT. Translated: CASSSGGQGWGEKLFF.

V gene TRBV4-3 combines with J gene TRBJ2-3, with TRBD1 identical over 7 bases. This CDR3 comprises 14 residues. CDR1 LGHNA and CDR2 YSLEER come from the germline V gene. The V segment lost 1 base and the J segment 6 bases; nucleotides outside the gene matches: 4. In nucleotides, the CDR3 is TGCGCCAGCAGCCAAGGCGGACAGGCGGATACGCAGTATTTT. This sequence encodes CASSQGGQADTQYF.

The chain couples TRBV30 to TRBJ1-4, with TRBD1 identical over 8 bases. V shed 2 bases and J 8 bases; nucleotides not matched to a gene: 7. The CDR3 consists of 14 residues. Germline V lookup: CDR1 GTSNPN, CDR2 SVGIG (reference sequence). CDR3 sequence: CAWSPGQAGEKLFF. DNA for the CDR3: TGTGCCTGGAGTCCGGGACAGGCAGGGGAAAAACTGTTTTTT.

This chain links TRBV10-2 with TRBJ1-5, with 9 nucleotides matching TRBD1. In germline, CDR1 is WSHSY, CDR2 SAAADI. CDR3 length equals 16 residues. V shed 5 bases, J shed 6 bases, and the junction held 11 bases outside the gene matches. CDR3 in DNA: TGCGCCAGCAGTAAATGGGGACAGGGCAGGGGTCAGCCCCAGCATTTT. This gives the protein CASSKWGQGRGQPQHF.

V gene TRBV28 combines with J gene TRBJ1-6; D remains unclear. The CDR3 consists of 12 residues. Germline CDR1 and CDR2: MDHEN and SYDVKM. Trimming took off 3 bases at V and 9 bases at J, with 6 bases between the two ends. The DNA of the CDR3 is TGTGCCAGCAGTTTGATGAGTTCACCCCTCCACTTT. Its protein product is CASSLMSSPLHF.

The V and J genes are TRBV5-4 and TRBJ2-2; D gene uncertain. The germline V and J ends were trimmed by 3 bases and 4 bases, with 4 bases remaining between them. The germline V gene has CDR1 SGHNT and CDR2 YYREEE (reference sequence). The CDR3 totals 12 residues. The CDR3 protein is CASSWATGELFF. CDR3 in DNA: TGTGCCAGCAGCTGGGCCACCGGGGAGCTGTTTTTT.

CDR3: CASSPRYDRGQNNEQFF. CDR3 coding DNA: TGTGCCAGCTCACCACGTTATGACAGGGGGCAAAACAATGAGCAGTTCTTC. V is TRBV18 and J is TRBJ2-1; the match to TRBD1 covers 10 bases. There are 17 residues in the CDR3. V lost 1 base, J lost 5 bases, and 8 bases stayed unmatched. Germline loops: CDR1 KGHSH, CDR2 LQKENI.

CDR3 sequence reads: CASSPGRSGNTIYF. The CDR3 DNA follows: TGTGCCAGCTCACCCGGGAGATCTGGAAACACCATATATTTT. The V call is TRBV18, the J call TRBJ1-3; no clear D gene. Germline CDR1 is KGHSH and CDR2 is LQKENI. This CDR3 is 14 amino acids long. Trimming took 3 bases from V and 1 from J, leaving 7 bases between them.

This rearrangement joins TRBV6-5 to TRBJ1-1; TRBD1 matches 7 bases. CDR3 size: 14 residues. V lost 6 bases to trimming and J lost 1 base; unmatched junction nucleotides: 5. The V gene's germline CDR1 is MNHEY and CDR2 SVGAGI. In nucleotides, the CDR3 is TGTGCCAGCAGGAAGGGACAGCCGAACACTGAAGCTTTCTTT. It codes for CASRKGQPNTEAFF.

This chain joins TRBV28 and TRBJ2-1, with TRBD2 identical over 9 bases. The CDR3 runs to 17 residues. The germline gives CDR1 MDHEN, CDR2 SYDVKM. With V trimmed by 3 bases and J by 2 bases, 8 bases remained unmatched. The CDR3 nucleotides are TGTGCCAGCAGTTTTGGCGGGGGGGCAGTCCCCTACAATGAGCAGTTCTTC. Translating gives CASSFGGGAVPYNEQFF. Together with reference TRBV28 and TRBJ2-1, the CDR3 gives the full variable domain: DVKVTQSSRYLVKRTGEKVFLECVQDMDHENMFWYRQDPGLGLRLIYFSYDVKMKEKGDIPEGYSVSREKKERFSLILESASTNQTSMYLCASSFGGGAVPYNEQFFGPGTRLTVL.